Listed below are T cell receptor beta chains from one sample, sequenced in a study of CD8+CD57+ T cells in acquired aplastic anemia. TCRdb used MiXCR to reprocess the reads, holding one entry per CDR3 protein. The sample has approximately 200,000 distinct CDR3 sequences; 64% are singletons. The sample was sorted CD4+, CD8+, or CD8+CD57+ T cells (not recorded which) from PBMCs. The receptors derive from a human donor with severe aplastic anemia or a healthy control (not recorded which). The conserved cysteine and the conserved F or W are not part of the CDR3 here. The order of the fields is clone size, CDR3 length, J gene, V gene, CDR3 protein. The listing skips clone size in some rows; elsewhere it reads once, few, many or a size class.

>NA|14|TRBJ2-6|TRBV7-6
ASSGQGASGANVLT
>many|13|TRBJ1-2|TRBV7-2
ASTLGWDRGHGYT
>NA|13|TRBJ2-7|TRBV12-3/TRBV12-4
ASSEYESGRGEQY
>NA|9|TRBJ2-1|TRBV29-1
SAEDRVEQF
>once|10|TRBJ1-2|TRBV29-1
SVDGANYGYT
>NA|13|TRBJ2-3|TRBV7-9
ASSQNSGGSGTQY
>once|12|TRBJ1-2|TRBV7-2
ASSFTQGPYGYT
>NA|12|TRBJ1-2|TRBV24-1
ATSDDRANYGYT
>few|14|TRBJ2-3|TRBV24-1
ATSETGQTSTDTQY
>NA|13|TRBJ2-7|TRBV7-6
ASSLVDLGETEQY
>many|11|TRBJ2-1|TRBV7-8
ASSLVIGDEQF
>few|9|TRBJ1-1|TRBV29-1
SVEADVEAF
>NA|11|TRBJ1-2|TRBV7-9
ASSFRGREGYT
>NA|11|TRBJ1-5|TRBV29-1
SVQVDRWEPQH
>NA|10|TRBJ2-7|TRBV20-1
SAFGGSNEQY
>NA|9|TRBJ1-3|TRBV7-9
ASRRGNTIY
>many|15|TRBJ1-5|TRBV7-2
ASSLIYDHEGVQPQH
>NA|10|TRBJ2-7|TRBV7-8
ASSHTSYEQY
>NA|12|TRBJ1-1|TRBV10-3
AISESVLNTEAF
>many|15|TRBJ1-6|TRBV7-9
ASSLVGRQGYNSPLH
>many|12|TRBJ1-5|TRBV2
ASSDRVWDQPQH
>many|12|TRBJ2-3|TRBV24-1
ATSDTGGADTQY
>many|15|TRBJ2-5|TRBV28
ASSLVGEWTGQETQY
>NA|13|TRBJ2-7|TRBV9
ASSPRDRDWYEQY
>NA|12|TRBJ2-3|TRBV7-9
ASSPQTAADTQY
>NA|11|TRBJ1-1|TRBV6-1
ASSERGLSEAF
>NA|14|TRBJ2-7|TRBV7-9
ASSYGQGFESYEQY
>NA|14|TRBJ1-4|TRBV7-9
ASSLDPGQGSEKLF
>few|13|TRBJ2-2|TRBV27
ASSLLGQGSGELF
>NA|13|TRBJ1-1|TRBV5-8
ASSRRSSRNTEAF
>once|11|TRBJ2-3|TRBV10-3
AISELLADTQY
>NA|12|TRBJ2-7|TRBV5-6
ASSRSREIGEQY
>many|13|TRBJ2-1|TRBV2
ASRAGTGVYNEQF
>NA|11|TRBJ2-1|TRBV5-6
ASSRLAGNEQF
>NA|11|TRBJ2-1|TRBV12-3/TRBV12-4
ASSLQGAGEQF
>NA|11|TRBJ2-7|TRBV15
ATSREGWDEQY
>many|14|TRBJ2-3|TRBV9
ASSVDLGGGTDTQY
>NA|11|TRBJ1-1|TRBV7-9
ASSEQGNTEAF
>NA|8|TRBJ1-1|TRBV2
ASSGRDAF
>few|11|TRBJ1-6|TRBV20-1
SATTGQNSPLH
>few|14|TRBJ2-1|TRBV20-1
SATHQLAGANNEQF